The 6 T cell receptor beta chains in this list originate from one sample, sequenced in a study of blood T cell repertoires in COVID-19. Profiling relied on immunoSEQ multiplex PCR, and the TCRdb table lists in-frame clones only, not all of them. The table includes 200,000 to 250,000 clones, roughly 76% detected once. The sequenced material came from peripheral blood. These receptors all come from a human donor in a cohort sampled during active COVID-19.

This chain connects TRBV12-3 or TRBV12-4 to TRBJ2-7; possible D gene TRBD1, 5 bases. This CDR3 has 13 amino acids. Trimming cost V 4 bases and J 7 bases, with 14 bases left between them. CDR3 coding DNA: TGTGCCAGCAGTTACCGGACAACCCGGGAGCAGTACTTC. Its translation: CASSYRTTREQYF.

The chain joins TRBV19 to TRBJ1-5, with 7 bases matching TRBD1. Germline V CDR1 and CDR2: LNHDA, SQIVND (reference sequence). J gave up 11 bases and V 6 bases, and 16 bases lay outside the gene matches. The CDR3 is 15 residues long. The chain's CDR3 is CASSTTGVASQSQHF. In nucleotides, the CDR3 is TGTGCCAGTAGCACAACAGGGGTGGCGTCCCAGTCCCAGCATTTT.

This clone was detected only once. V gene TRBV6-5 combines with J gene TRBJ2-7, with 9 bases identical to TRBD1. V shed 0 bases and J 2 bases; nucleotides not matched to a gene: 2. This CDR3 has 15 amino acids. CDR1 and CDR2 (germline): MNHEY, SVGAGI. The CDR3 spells CASSYSQGAPYEQYF. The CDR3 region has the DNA TGTGCCAGCAGTTACTCACAGGGGGCACCCTACGAGCAGTACTTC.

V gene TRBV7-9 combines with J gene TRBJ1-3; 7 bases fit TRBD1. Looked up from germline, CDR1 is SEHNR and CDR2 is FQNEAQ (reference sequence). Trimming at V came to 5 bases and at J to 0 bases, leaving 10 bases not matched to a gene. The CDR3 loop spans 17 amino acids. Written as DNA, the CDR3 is TGTGCCAGCAGCCTTAGGACAGGTTTTACCTCTGGAAACACCATATATTTT. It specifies CASSLRTGFTSGNTIYF.

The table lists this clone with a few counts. Written as DNA, the CDR3 is TGTGCCAGCTCACCAAGACAGGGGGACTATGGCTACACCTTC. It is translated as CASSPRQGDYGYTF. This chain uses TRBV18 with TRBJ1-2, with 9 bases lining up with TRBD1. Germline V gene sequence: CDR1 KGHSH, CDR2 LQKENI. V was pared by 2 bases and J by 3 bases, with 1 base of the junction left unmatched. This CDR3 has 14 amino acids.

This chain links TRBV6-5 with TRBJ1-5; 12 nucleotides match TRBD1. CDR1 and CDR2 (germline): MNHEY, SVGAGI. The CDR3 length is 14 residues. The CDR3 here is CGDRGRCSNQPQHF. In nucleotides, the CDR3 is TGTGGGGACAGGGGGCGTTGTAGCAATCAGCCCCAGCATTTT.